This T cell receptor beta chain was captured by sequencing in a study of blood T cell repertoires in COVID-19. J gave up 4 bases and V 8 bases, and 10 bases lay outside the gene matches. The germline gives CDR1 LNHDA, CDR2 SQIVND (reference sequence). CDR3 length: 14 residues. Generated by immunoSEQ multiplex PCR, the TCRdb table keeps only in-frame clones and is missing some. The profile shows fewer than 300,000 clones, 80% to 90% of them singletons. This clonotype was sampled from a woman aged 25 to 39 with COVID-19, enrolled during active disease. The sample taken for sequencing was peripheral blood. V and J are TRBV19 and TRBJ2-5; the match to TRBD2 covers 7 bases. CDR3 nucleotides: TGTGCCAGTTCCCTCGGCGGGGGTACAGAGACCCAGTACTTC. It is translated as CASSLGGGTETQYF.